This T cell receptor beta chain comes out of a study of T cell repertoires in cytomegalovirus infection. TCRdb itself ran the reads through MiXCR, one entry per CDR3 protein. Of around 330,000 distinct CDR3 sequences in the sample, 17% were seen once. CDR1 MNHEY and CDR2 SVGEGT come from the germline V gene. Trimming left V 6 bases short and J 4 bases short, with 21 bases between. This CDR3 region has 17 residues. In this sample, this clonotype turned up a few times. Sequencing was carried out using PBMCs. This sequence joins TRBV6-2 or TRBV6-3 and TRBJ2-2; D may be TRBD2 (6 bases). This sequence was found in a human donor in good health (CMV status not recorded). Some clones in this sample may be carry-over from other donors' samples. Written as DNA, the CDR3 is TGTGCCAGCAGACCCAATAGGGGCGGGATCTTCACCGGGGAGCTGTTTTTT. Amino acid sequence: CASRPNRGGIFTGELFF.